These T cell receptor beta chains were read from a single sample in a study of cytomegalovirus exposure and HLA in healthy donors. The repertoire was sequenced with immunoSEQ multiplex PCR; TCRdb's copy has only in-frame clones and lacks some. This table holds roughly 200,000 clones, about 80% found once. The material sequenced was PBMCs. The source is a boy aged 10-17 years in good health and CMV-seronegative. Each CDR3 is given with its conserved first and last residue. D genes are given only for firm matches. Clone size is not always given. Where it is, it says once, few, many or a class for expanded clones.

TRBJ2-5 TRBV5-4 NA NA TGTGCCAGCAGCGCGGCAGGGGCAACCGAGACCCAGTACTTC CASSAAGATETQYF
TRBJ2-7 TRBV4-3 NA NA TGCGCCAGCAGCCAAGATTTACGAGGGCCTTCCGAGCAGTACTTC CASSQDLRGPSEQYF
TRBJ1-4 TRBV15 NA TRBD1 TGTGCCACCAGCAGAGACGGACAGGGAATGGTAAAACTGTTTTTT CATSRDGQGMVKLFF
TRBJ2-7 TRBV7-2 NA TRBD1 TGTGCCAGCAGTCGGACGGGACAGGAGCAGTACTTC CASSRTGQEQYF
TRBJ2-1 TRBV11-2 NA NA TGTGCCAGCAGCTTAGTAGGCGGAACCTACAATGAGCAGTTCTTC CASSLVGGTYNEQFF
TRBJ1-5 TRBV19 NA NA TGTGCCAGTAGTATGTCGGTTATTCAGCCCCAGCATTTT CASSMSVIQPQHF
TRBJ2-5 TRBV9 once TRBD1 TGTGCCAGCAGCGTAATAGGTCAGGGGGCGGTAAATCAAGAGACCCAGTACTTC CASSVIGQGAVNQETQYF
TRBJ1-6 TRBV30 few NA TGTGCCTGGGCGACTGACAGCGGGGCTAATTCACCCCTCCACTTT CAWATDSGANSPLHF
TRBJ1-5 TRBV4-3 NA NA TGCGCCAGCAGCCGATCCGTCGGTCAGCCCCAGCATTTT CASSRSVGQPQHF
TRBJ2-1 TRBV9 NA TRBD1 TGTGCCAGCAGCGTAGCGGGGACAGGGCTCAATGAGCAGTTCTTC CASSVAGTGLNEQFF
TRBJ1-3 TRBV7-6 NA NA TGTGCCAGCAGCCCAATCAGCTCTGGAAACACCATATATTTT CASSPISSGNTIYF
TRBJ1-1 TRBV9 NA NA TGTGCCAGCAGCGGTGGCCCTAGGACTGAAGCTTTCTTT CASSGGPRTEAFF
TRBJ2-3 TRBV4-3 few TRBD2 TGCGCCAGCAGCCAAGCACGCGGGGGGCTCACAGATACGCAGTATTTT CASSQARGGLTDTQYF
TRBJ1-1 TRBV5-4 NA TRBD1 TGTGCCAGCAGCTTGGTGGACAGGCGGAACACTGAAGCTTTCTTT CASSLVDRRNTEAFF
TRBJ2-7 TRBV27 NA TRBD2 TGTGCCAGCAGTGTGACTAGCGGGAGAATCTACGAGCAGTACTTC CASSVTSGRIYEQYF
TRBJ1-1 TRBV7-9 NA TRBD1 TGTGCCAGCAGCTTAGCAGGGGGCGAGAACACTGAAGCTTTCTTT CASSLAGGENTEAFF
TRBJ2-1 TRBV19 few TRBD2 TGTGCCAGTAGTATATCGACTAGCGGGAGTCTAAACAATGAGCAGTTCTTC CASSISTSGSLNNEQFF
TRBJ1-1 TRBV13 NA NA TGTGCCAGCAGCTTAGCTGTTATATTGTCGGCTAGTGAAGCTTTCTTT CASSLAVILSASEAFF
TRBJ2-7 TRBV4-1 NA TRBD1 TGCGCCAGCAGCCGAGGACAGGGGGCCAACGAGCAGTACTTC CASSRGQGANEQYF
TRBJ1-5 TRBV27 NA NA TGTGCCAGCAGTTTCCTTTACAGTAATCAGCCCCAGCATTTT CASSFLYSNQPQHF
TRBJ2-1 TRBV30 NA TRBD2 TGTGCCTGGAGTGCGAATCGACTAGCGAATGAGCAGTTCTTC CAWSANRLANEQFF
TRBJ1-1 TRBV4-1 NA TRBD1 TGCGCCAGCAGCCAAGAAGGGACAGGGAACACTGAAGCTTTCTTT CASSQEGTGNTEAFF
TRBJ1-3 TRBV30 NA NA TGTGCCTGGAGTACTTTAACAGGGATCCCTGGAAACACCATATATTTT CAWSTLTGIPGNTIYF
TRBJ2-3 TRBV27 NA NA TGTGCCAGCAGCCCTAGAACAGATACGCAGTATTTT CASSPRTDTQYF
TRBJ2-7 TRBV30 NA TRBD1 TGTGCCTTCGTTAACAGGGGCGCCGGCTCCTACGAGCAGTACTTC CAFVNRGAGSYEQYF
TRBJ1-2 TRBV19 NA NA TGTGCCAGTAGTAGAGACAGCTATGGCTACACCTTC CASSRDSYGYTF
TRBJ2-1 TRBV7-3 NA TRBD2 TGTGCCAGCAGCTTAGGCCCGGCTAGCGGGAGGGCCAATGAGCAGTTCTTC CASSLGPASGRANEQFF
TRBJ1-3 TRBV6-5 once NA TGTGCCAGCACCTCCGGAAACACCATATATTTT CASTSGNTIYF
TRBJ1-6 TRBV7-2 NA TRBD1 TGTGCCAGCACCAAACTGGCCACCCGACAGGGCCGCAATTCACCCCTCCACTTT CASTKLATRQGRNSPLHF
TRBJ1-2 TRBV30 NA NA TGTGCCTGGAGGGGGGGTCCCTATGGCTACACCTTC CAWRGGPYGYTF
TRBJ2-1 TRBV19 NA NA TGTGCCAGTAGTGAAGAGGGAGCGGCTTACAATGAGCAGTTCTTC CASSEEGAAYNEQFF
TRBJ1-1 TRBV25-1 NA NA TGTGCCAGCAGTGATTACGGGGAGGCTGAAGCTTTCTTT CASSDYGEAEAFF
TRBJ2-5 TRBV19 NA NA TGTGCCAGTAGTAGGTATAGCTCCCAAGAGACCCAGTACTTC CASSRYSSQETQYF
TRBJ2-5 TRBV19 NA TRBD2 TGTGCCAGTAGTATACGACTAGCGCTAGGACCTGAGACCCAGTACTTC CASSIRLALGPETQYF
TRBJ2-7 TRBV5-5 NA NA TGTGCCAGCAGCTTGACCGCGGCGGCCCCTAACGAGCAGTACTTC CASSLTAAAPNEQYF
TRBJ2-7 TRBV19 once TRBD2 TGTGCCAGTAGTCACACCGCCGAGACTAGCTTTCGTTACGAGCAGTACTTC CASSHTAETSFRYEQYF
TRBJ2-5 TRBV7-9 NA TRBD2 TGTGCCAGCAGTCCAAACCTAGCGGGAGGGCCAGAGACCCAGTACTTC CASSPNLAGGPETQYF
TRBJ1-6 TRBV13 NA NA TGTGCCAGCAGTCCCGGTCTAGGGGAAGGTTCACCCCTCCACTTT CASSPGLGEGSPLHF
TRBJ1-1 TRBV5-1 NA TRBD1 TGCGCCAGCAGCTGGCAGGGGGTAGGGGCTGAAGCTTTCTTT CASSWQGVGAEAFF
TRBJ2-7 TRBV30 few TRBD2 TGTGCCTGGGATTTAGCGGGATACTCCTACGAGCAGTACTTC CAWDLAGYSYEQYF
TRBJ2-7 TRBV7-6 NA TRBD1 TGTGCCAGCAGCCCACGGGGAACAGGGGGTGACGGATACGAGCAGTACTTC CASSPRGTGGDGYEQYF
TRBJ1-3 TRBV9 NA NA TGTGCCAGCAGTGCGGACAGCTCTGGAAACACCATATATTTT CASSADSSGNTIYF
TRBJ2-3 TRBV19 NA NA TGTGCCAGTAGTATTGAGGGCGGGACCGGAGATACGCAGTATTTT CASSIEGGTGDTQYF
TRBJ2-1 TRBV2 NA NA TGTGCCAGCAGTGTGAGTCGGGGGAGTTACAATGAGCAGTTCTTC CASSVSRGSYNEQFF
TRBJ1-1 TRBV11-3 NA NA TGTGCCAGCAGCCCCCACCGGAGCGGGGACTGGTGGGCTTTCTTT CASSPHRSGDWWAFF
TRBJ2-7 TRBV11-3 NA NA TGTGCCAGCAGCTTTTTCGCGGACTACGAGCAGTACTTC CASSFFADYEQYF
TRBJ2-1 TRBV11-2 NA TRBD2 TGTGCCAGCAGCCCCGGGACTACCAATGAGCAGTTCTTC CASSPGTTNEQFF
TRBJ1-1 TRBV18 NA TRBD1 TGTGCCAGCTCACCGGGACAGGGGTTGAGGGCTGAAGCTTTCTTT CASSPGQGLRAEAFF
TRBJ2-7 TRBV6-5 once TRBD2 TGTGCCAGTTCTAGCGGGGATAGATGGTACGAGCAGTACTTC CASSSGDRWYEQYF
TRBJ1-2 TRBV9 few TRBD1 TGTGCCAGCAGCGTGACAGGGGCCTATGGCTACACCTTC CASSVTGAYGYTF
TRBJ1-4 TRBV25-1 NA NA TGTGCCAGCAGTGATAGGGGAGGGACTAATGAAAAACTGTTTTTT CASSDRGGTNEKLFF